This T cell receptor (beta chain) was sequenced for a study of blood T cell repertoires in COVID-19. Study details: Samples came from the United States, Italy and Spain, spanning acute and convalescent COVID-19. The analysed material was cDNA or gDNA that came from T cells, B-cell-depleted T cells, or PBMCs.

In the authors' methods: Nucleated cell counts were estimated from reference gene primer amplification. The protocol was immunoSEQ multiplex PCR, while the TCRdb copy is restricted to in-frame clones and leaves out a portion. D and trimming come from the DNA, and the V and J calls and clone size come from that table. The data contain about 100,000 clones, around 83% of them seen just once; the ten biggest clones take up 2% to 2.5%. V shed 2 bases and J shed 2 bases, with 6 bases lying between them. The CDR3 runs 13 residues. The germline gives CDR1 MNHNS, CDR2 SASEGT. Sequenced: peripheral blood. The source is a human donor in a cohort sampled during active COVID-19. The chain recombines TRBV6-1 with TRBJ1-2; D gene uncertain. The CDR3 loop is CASSELRNYGYTF. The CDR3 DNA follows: TGTGCCAGCAGTGAATTGAGGAACTATGGCTACACCTTC.